The rows below give T cell receptor beta chains drawn from one sample of a study of a mutant IDH1 vaccine in newly diagnosed glioma. The table came from immunoSEQ multiplex PCR; TCRdb's copy has only in-frame clones and leaves some out. Counted here are approximately 84,000 clones, roughly four fifths occurring once; the ten biggest clones make up roughly 5.6%. Antigen specificity for these receptors is unknown. The sequenced sample was PBMCs, obtained from a glioma patient whose treatment included an IDH1 peptide vaccine. The receptors here all came from a man in his forties or fifties with glioma. Both conserved end residues are part of each CDR3. The D gene is left open where the match is weak. The listing skips clone size in some rows; elsewhere it reads once, few, many or a size class.

d_call clone_size j_call v_call cdr3_nt cdr3_aa
- - TRBJ1-3 TRBV5-6 TGTGCCAGCAGCTGGCGGAATGTATTCTCTGGAAACACCATATATTTT CASSWRNVFSGNTIYF
- - TRBJ2-5 TRBV6-5 TGTGCCAGCAGCCATCTAGAGACCCAGTACTTC CASSHLETQYF
- few TRBJ1-1 TRBV18 TGTGCCAGCTCACCGAGCCTCTCGAACACTGAAGCTTTCTTT CASSPSLSNTEAFF
- - TRBJ2-2 TRBV19 TGTGCCAGTAGTAACCTTTACAGGGAAAGGGGACCCGGGGAGCTGTTTTTT CASSNLYRERGPGELFF
TRBD1 - TRBJ2-3 TRBV5-8 TGTGCCAGCAGCTTGGGACAGGGAATTAGAGATACGCAGTATTTT CASSLGQGIRDTQYF
TRBD1 - TRBJ1-2 TRBV7-9 TGTGCCAGCAGCCCGCCAGGTGGACAGGGGGCCTATGGCTACACCTTC CASSPPGGQGAYGYTF
- once TRBJ1-1 TRBV29-1 TGCAGCGTTCGGGCCAGCAAGGCTGAAGCTTTCTTT CSVRASKAEAFF
TRBD2 - TRBJ2-1 TRBV9 TGTGCCAGCAGCGTAGCGACTAGCGGGAGGAATGAGCAGTTCTTC CASSVATSGRNEQFF
- - TRBJ2-3 TRBV5-1 TGCGCCAGCAGCTTAGTTCTCACAGATACGCAGTATTTT CASSLVLTDTQYF
- - TRBJ1-2 TRBV2 TGTGCCAGCAAGCCAGGGACCAACTATGGCTACACCTTC CASKPGTNYGYTF
TRBD1 - TRBJ1-2 TRBV28 TGTGCCAGCAGTCGCCATCGGGCAGGGGGCTCTGGCTACACCTTC CASSRHRAGGSGYTF
- few TRBJ1-2 TRBV29-1 TGCAGCGCTGATACAGTCTACTATGGCTACACCTTC CSADTVYYGYTF
TRBD2 - TRBJ2-5 TRBV5-4 TGTGCCAGCAGCATCGCGCCGGGACTAGCGGCCCAAGAGACCCAGTACTTC CASSIAPGLAAQETQYF
TRBD2 - TRBJ2-5 TRBV19 TGTGCCAGTAGTATTGGTGGGACTAGCGGGAGAGGAGGGGAGACCCAGTACTTC CASSIGGTSGRGGETQYF
- - TRBJ2-3 TRBV13 TGTGCCAGCAGCTTAGCGGGACGTTTCACAGATACGCAGTATTTT CASSLAGRFTDTQYF
- - TRBJ1-1 TRBV15 TGTGCCACCAGCTGGGGGCTGGACACTGAAGCTTTCTTT CATSWGLDTEAFF
TRBD2 few TRBJ2-7 TRBV5-4 TGTGCCAGCAGCTCAGGGACTAGCGGGCCCTACGAGCAGTACTTC CASSSGTSGPYEQYF
- once TRBJ1-2 TRBV19 TGTGCCAGTAGTATAGGGAAAGGGGAGAGTGGCTACACCTTC CASSIGKGESGYTF
- once TRBJ1-1 TRBV30 TGTGCCTGGAGTGGAAGGGGTTACGACACTGAAGCTTTCTTT CAWSGRGYDTEAFF
- - TRBJ2-1 TRBV10-3 TGTGCCATCAGTGAGTCGCAGGGGAGAGGTGGGCAGTTCTTC CAISESQGRGGQFF
- once TRBJ2-5 TRBV28 TGTGCCAGCAGTTATCTAGCCCAAGAGACCCAGTACTTC CASSYLAQETQYF
TRBD1 - TRBJ2-7 TRBV30 TGTGCCTGGGGACAGGGGAGGTACGAGCAGTACTTC CAWGQGRYEQYF
- - TRBJ1-5 TRBV9 TGTGCCAGCAGCGTAGGGGCAGGGGAGCAGCCCCAGCATTTT CASSVGAGEQPQHF